This T cell receptor (beta chain) originates from a study of technical replicates of blood from a few donors. The CDR3 is 16 residues long. The germline V gene encodes CDR1 LGHNA and CDR2 YNFKEQ. With 1 base removed from V and 3 bases from J, the gap between germline ends came to 15 bases. Method: immunoSEQ multiplex PCR; TCRdb's copy keeps in-frame clones and lacks some. Here the sample spans 65,000 to 90,000 clones, over 95% being singletons. This chain joins TRBV4-2 and TRBJ2-5, with a possible D match to TRBD1 (6 bases). Sequencing was carried out using T cells isolated from PBMCs. This receptor was identified in a human donor in good health. CDR3 region: CASSQALGQFEETQYF. CDR3 in DNA: TGTGCCAGCAGCCAAGCCTTAGGACAGTTCGAAGAGACCCAGTACTTC.